The present T cell receptor (beta chain) was sequenced within a study of vaccination effects on CD4 cells after COVID-19. Profiling relied on immunoSEQ multiplex PCR, and the TCRdb table lists in-frame clones only, not all of them. The sample holds 65,000 to 90,000 clones; around 78% are singletons and the top ten take roughly 10%. CD4+ T cells specific for antigen were expanded with viral peptide pools by the ViraFEST assay before sequencing. Culturing for around eleven days preceded CD4+ T cell isolation. Vaccine recipients had no previous SARS-CoV-2 infection; their nucleocapsid antibodies were negative. On day 3 and again on day 7, half the medium was replaced with IL-2 medium. Comment on this clone: Its antigen is undetermined.

This specimen consisted of CD4+ T cells from PBMCs cultured with SARS-CoV-2 spike peptides, obtained before COVID-19 vaccination. The source is a human donor who received a COVID-19 vaccine.

The CDR3 here is CASTQLAGFGQPQHF. CDR3 in DNA: TGTGCCAGCACCCAACTTGCGGGTTTCGGGCAGCCCCAGCATTTT. This chain uses TRBV6-6 with TRBJ1-5; D unresolved. The CDR3 has 15 residues. The V gene's germline CDR1 is MNHNY and CDR2 SVGAGI (reference sequence). The V gene lost 7 bases and the J gene lost 7 bases, with 20 bases spanning the gap.